A selection of T cell receptor beta chains follows, all from one sample in a study of graft-versus-host responses after intestinal transplantation. Which antigens these TCRs recognize remains unknown. The repertoire was sequenced with immunoSEQ multiplex PCR; TCRdb's copy has only in-frame clones and lacks some. The table includes tens of thousands of clones, 91% detected once. The sequencing here drew on unstimulated CD4+ T cells sorted from spleen or lymph node cells, taken before intestinal transplant. The origin of the receptors is a human donor who received an intestinal transplant. Each CDR3 is given with its conserved first and last residue.

V gene	J gene	CDR3 protein
TRBV30	.	CAWSKPGPRGGEQFF
TRBV10-1	TRBJ1-1	CASRAGRREYTEAFF
TRBV7-9	TRBJ2-2	CASSSDSTGELFF
TRBV6-5	TRBJ2-7	CASSYKRDYEQYF
TRBV27	TRBJ2-1	CASTWTSLTGHEQFF
TRBV5-5	TRBJ1-5	CASRVTVYSNQPQHF
TRBV15	TRBJ2-7	CATSRPTDSSGEQYF
TRBV7-9	TRBJ2-5	CASSGDREPRRYQETQYF
TRBV5-6	TRBJ1-5	CASSIRRALQPQHF
TRBV11-2	TRBJ1-6	CASSLQGVVSPLHF
TRBV29-1	TRBJ2-1	CSVEGGGYISEQFF
TRBV2	TRBJ2-7	CASNRGDEQYF
TRBV7-6	TRBJ2-3	CASSPVVRGNTQYF
TRBV27	TRBJ2-1	CASSFLGTPLGYNEQFF
TRBV7-2	TRBJ2-1	CASSLVLAGGQEQFF
TRBV6-5	TRBJ1-2	CASRGGALARGYTF
TRBV4-1	TRBJ2-3	CASTRTGGTDTQYF
TRBV7-9	TRBJ2-2	CASSFYWTSGTGELFF
TRBV7-6	TRBJ1-2	CASSQTGSGYTF
TRBV19	TRBJ1-2	CASSTPGAGYGYTF
TRBV25-1	TRBJ2-4	CASSEARGVGNAKNIQYF
TRBV19	TRBJ2-7	CASSIKRDRVYEQYF
TRBV27	TRBJ2-5	CASSLRVGVYVTQYF
TRBV4-3	TRBJ1-5	CASSQDWGIEGQPQHF
TRBV4-3	TRBJ2-5	CASKPGLARGETQYF
TRBV5-5	TRBJ1-2	CASRPTENYGYTF
TRBV5-4	TRBJ2-1	CASSAQPGLGYNEQFF
TRBV5-1	TRBJ2-1	CASSLRDPYNEQFF
TRBV7-2	TRBJ1-3	CASRPGGVLGNTIYF
TRBV27	TRBJ1-1	CASSLWGTGSDTEAFF
TRBV10-3	TRBJ1-1	CAISGGGANTEAFF
TRBV7-9	TRBJ1-5	CASSPGTGLFNQPQHF
TRBV14	TRBJ1-5	CASSQGQAVQPQHF
TRBV29-1	TRBJ1-3	CSVQVGQGAGNTIYF
TRBV10-2	TRBJ1-4	CASRGTGAGEKLFF
TRBV23-1	TRBJ1-2	CASSREGSVGYTF
TRBV6-5	TRBJ1-2	CASTSGAYGYTF